The T cell receptor (beta chain) under discussion was sequenced for a study of blood T cells in healthy people across ages. From germline, CDR1 is SQVTM and CDR2 ANQGSEA. This CDR3 is 13 amino acids long. Unmatched junction bases numbered 3, after V lost 4 bases and J lost 2 bases. A second about 7 to 11 cycle PCR used barcoded and J-beta primers. TCRdb called the 5' RACE reads again in MiXCR, with one record for every CDR3 protein. Of about 970,000 distinct CDR3 sequences in the sample, around 54% were seen once. This clonotype was seen ten or more times. The sequenced sample consisted of blood. The TCR comes from an older woman in good health. The chain employs TRBV29-1 and TRBJ2-7; 9 bases are a match to TRBD1. CDR3 DNA: TGCAGCGTTGGGGACAGGGTGACCTACGAGCAGTACTTC. It encodes CSVGDRVTYEQYF.